This TCR beta chain originates from a study of T-cell reconstitution after alpha-beta-depleted transplantation in children. Losses at the gene ends were 5 bases for V and 3 bases for J; bases not matched to a gene: 7. CDR1 is GTSNPN, CDR2 SVGIG, per germline (reference sequence). The CDR3 consists of 13 residues. This clonotype came up once. Unique molecular identifiers were incorporated when the TCRbeta library was constructed. TCRdb ran MiXCR on the PCR reads and lists one entry per CDR3 protein. This table has about 610,000 distinct CDR3 sequences, approximately 10% appearing once. Sequenced material: PBMCs from the stem cell graft donor, taken from the stem cell graft. V gene TRBV30 combines with J gene TRBJ2-7, with 7 bases that match TRBD1. This sequence originates from a human donor who donated a stem cell graft to a child with acute myeloid leukemia. The CDR3 region is CAWDLTGSYEQYF. As DNA, the CDR3 is TGTGCCTGGGATCTGACAGGGAGCTACGAGCAGTACTTC.